The 31 T cell receptor beta chains presented below share a single source sample, sequenced in a study of blood T cell repertoires in COVID-19. Assay: immunoSEQ multiplex PCR; the TCRdb copy retains only in-frame clones and omits some. The sample contains fewer than 250,000 clones, roughly 90% of which appear only once. Sample: PBMCs or T cells enriched from blood (not recorded which). The receptors were gathered from a young woman who had recovered from COVID-19.

The chain recombines TRBV7-9 with TRBJ1-1; D perhaps matches TRBD1 (5 bases). V was shortened by 5 bases and J by 2 bases, with 9 bases between the two germline ends. Germline values: CDR1 SEHNR, CDR2 FQNEAQ (reference sequence). The CDR3 spans 13 residues. This chain's CDR3 is CASSGQGNTEAFF. As DNA, the CDR3 is TGTGCCAGCAGCGGTCAGGGAAACACTGAAGCTTTCTTT. The whole variable domain, remainder taken from reference TRBV7-9 and TRBJ1-1, is DTGVSQNPRHKITKRGQNVTFRCDPISEHNRLYWYRQTLGQGPEFLTYFQNEAQLEKSRLLSDRFSAERPKGSFSTLEIQRTEQGDSAMYLCASSGQGNTEAFFGQGTRLTVV.

This rearrangement joins TRBV3-1 (or the pseudogene TRBV3-2) to TRBJ2-5; 11 bases line up with TRBD1. CDR1 is LGHDT, CDR2 YNNKEL, per germline (reference sequence). The J segment lost 3 bases and the V segment lost 4 bases, leaving 10 bases of the junction unmatched. The CDR3 length is 17 residues. This chain's CDR3 is CASSRQLGDRGKETQYF. CDR3 sequence (DNA): TGTGCCAGCAGCCGCCAGCTTGGGGACAGGGGGAAAGAGACCCAGTACTTC.

The rearrangement links TRBV3-1 (or the pseudogene TRBV3-2) to TRBJ1-1; D may be TRBD1 (6 bases). Between the trimmed V and J ends, which lost 4 bases and 6 bases, there was a span of 15 bases. Per the germline V gene, CDR1 is LGHDT and CDR2 is YNNKEL (reference sequence). CDR3 size: 14 residues. The CDR3: CASSPRGGFSEAFF. Written as DNA, the CDR3 is TGTGCCAGCAGCCCAAGGGGGGGTTTCTCTGAAGCTTTCTTT.

The chain links TRBV27 to TRBJ2-1; D is possibly TRBD2 (6 bases). Trimming removed 6 bases from V and 13 bases from J, with 13 bases in between. Germline CDR1 is MNHEY and CDR2 is SMNVEV (reference sequence). This CDR3 spans 11 amino acids. CDR3 protein: CASSPGTYQFF. The CDR3 bases are TGTGCCAGCAGCCCCGGGACTTACCAGTTCTTC.

V gene TRBV6-5 combines with J gene TRBJ2-3, with a weak D call TRBD1 (6 bases). The V and J ends lost 8 bases and 2 bases respectively, with 11 bases between them. Germline CDR1 reads MNHEY; CDR2 reads SVGAGI. The CDR3 has 13 amino acids. The CDR3 here is CASLTGLTDTQYF. The CDR3 nucleotides read TGTGCCAGCCTGACAGGACTCACAGATACGCAGTATTTT.

The chain joins TRBV29-1 to TRBJ2-1, with a possible D match to TRBD1 (6 bases). The germline CDR1 and CDR2 sequences are SQVTM and ANQGSEA. CDR3 length: 16 residues. The V gene lost 7 bases and the J gene lost 3 bases, with 22 bases spanning the gap. The CDR3 region has the DNA TGCAGCGCCCCAGTCTTCCAGGGGCTGGGCTACAATGAGCAGTTCTTC. It specifies CSAPVFQGLGYNEQFF.

The chain carries TRBV9 and TRBJ1-6, with 7 bases aligning to TRBD1. CDR1 SGDLS and CDR2 YYNGEE come from the germline V gene. V was clipped by 1 base and J by 12 bases; unmatched bases: 4. The CDR3 contains 13 residues. CDR3 sequence reads: CASSVRQGEPLHF. For the CDR3, the DNA is TGTGCCAGCAGCGTAAGACAGGGAGAACCCCTCCACTTT.

The chain couples TRBV7-3 to TRBJ1-1; D is unclear. This CDR3 contains 14 residues. CDR1 is SGHTA and CDR2 is FQGTGA in the germline V gene. Trimming left V 2 bases short and J 2 bases short, with 9 bases between. CDR3 protein: CASSLGGYNTEAFF. The CDR3, as DNA: TGTGCCAGCAGCTTAGGCGGATACAACACTGAAGCTTTCTTT.

This clone has more than one count but fewer than ten. The chain is built from TRBV6-6 and TRBJ1-3; maybe TRBD1 (6 bases). CDR3 length: 17 residues. V gave up 5 bases and J gave up 0 bases, with 17 bases separating them. Germline CDR1 is MNHNY and CDR2 is SVGAGI (reference sequence). CDR3: CASSQNSGALSGNTIYF. The CDR3 DNA is TGTGCCAGCAGTCAGAACTCAGGGGCGCTCTCTGGAAACACCATATATTTT.

The rearrangement uses TRBV10-1 and TRBJ2-1; D gene unclear. The CDR3 length is 12 residues. Germline V gives CDR1 WNHNN, CDR2 SYGVQD (reference sequence). Trimming removed 2 bases at V and 13 bases at J, with 12 bases between. DNA of the CDR3: TGCGCCAGCAGTGAGAGCGACGGCGAACAGTTCTTC. This translates into CASSESDGEQFF.

The sample holds one count of this clone. V gene TRBV25-1 combines with J gene TRBJ1-4; D is ambiguous. Looked up from germline, CDR1 is MGHDK and CDR2 is SYGVNS. V shed 4 bases and J shed 4 bases, with 4 bases lying between them. This CDR3 has 12 amino acids. The CDR3 loop reads CASSVHNEKLFF. CDR3 nucleotides: TGTGCCAGCAGTGTACATAATGAAAAACTGTTTTTT.

This clone was observed a single time. The V call is TRBV5-1, the J call TRBJ1-4, with a possible D match to TRBD1 (6 bases). V was trimmed by 0 bases and J by 8 bases, leaving 11 bases between them. The CDR3 consists of 14 residues. CDR1 and CDR2 from the germline V gene are SGHRS and YFSETQ. The chain's CDR3 is CASSLDRVGEKLFF. CDR3 nucleotide sequence: TGCGCCAGCAGCTTGGACAGGGTGGGCGAAAAACTGTTTTTT.

CDR3 nucleotide sequence: TGTGCCAGCAGTGTCGGACAGGGGGCGACTGAAAAACTGTTTTTT. Its translation is CASSVGQGATEKLFF. The genes are TRBV7-2 and TRBJ1-4, with 11 bases aligning to TRBD1. This CDR3 is built from 15 residues. The germline CDR1 and CDR2 sequences are SGHTA and FQGNSA. Trimming at V came to 6 bases and at J to 7 bases, leaving 7 bases not matched to a gene.

The chain combines TRBV27 with TRBJ1-1; 7 bases are shared with TRBD1. Germline CDR1 reads MNHEY; CDR2 reads SMNVEV (reference sequence). The V and J ends lost 6 bases and 4 bases, in that order; junction bases with no gene match: 5. CDR3 length equals 13 residues. The CDR3 loop is CASRTGKGTEAFF. In DNA, the CDR3 is TGTGCCAGCAGGACAGGGAAGGGCACTGAAGCTTTCTTT.

A single count supports this clone. The chain recombines TRBV7-9 with TRBJ2-2, with 8 bases fitting TRBD1. Trimming removed 4 bases from V and 4 bases from J; junction bases left unmatched: 5. Germline V CDR1 and CDR2: SEHNR, FQNEAQ (reference sequence). The CDR3 contains 15 residues. CDR3 DNA: TGTGCCAGCAGCTCGAAGACAGGGGCCACCGGGGAGCTGTTTTTT. Protein product: CASSSKTGATGELFF.

The rearrangement links TRBV21-1 to TRBJ2-7; the D call TRBD1 from the table was never checked on the DNA. TRBV21-1 is a recognized pseudogene. CDR3 length equals 14 residues. The CDR3 DNA sequence: TGTGCCAGCAGCAAAGACAGGGGAACGGAGGAGCAGTACTTC. Translation gives CASSKDRGTEEQYF.

Here the CDR3 DNA reads TGTGCTAGTGGTTTACGGCGGGGGTCCTACAATGAGCAGTTCTTC. Translated: CASGLRRGSYNEQFF. The chain is built from TRBV12-5 and TRBJ2-1; 7 bases align to TRBD2. Germline V gene sequence: CDR1 LGHNT, CDR2 FRNRAP. This CDR3 has 15 amino acids. V gave up 3 bases and J gave up 1 base; unmatched junction bases: 3.

The chain carries TRBV30 and TRBJ1-1; TRBD1 matches 9 bases. The ends lost 4 bases at V and 5 bases at J; junction bases unmatched: 8. CDR3 length: 14 residues. In germline, CDR1 is GTSNPN, CDR2 SVGIG (reference sequence). As DNA, the CDR3 is TGTGCCTGGACCCTGACAGGGGGTTTTACTGAAGCTTTCTTT. Amino acids: CAWTLTGGFTEAFF.

The chain uses TRBV21-1 and TRBJ2-3; the table's D call of TRBD2 was not tested on the DNA. TRBV21-1 is classified as a pseudogene. The CDR3 is 16 residues long. In DNA, the CDR3 is TGTGCCAGCACCCCGAGAGGCAGAAGACGCACAGATACGCAGTATTTT. Translating gives CASTPRGRRRTDTQYF.

The chain joins TRBV9 to TRBJ2-1, with D perhaps matching TRBD1 (6 bases). Germline CDR1 is SGDLS and CDR2 is YYNGEE. V was pared by 3 bases and J by 4 bases, with 11 bases between. The CDR3 has 14 amino acids. Written as DNA, the CDR3 is TGTGCCAGCAGCGGGACAGCACGGTACAATGAGCAGTTCTTC. It encodes CASSGTARYNEQFF.

V is TRBV11-2 and J is TRBJ1-1; possible D gene TRBD1, 5 bases. V lost 5 bases to trimming and J lost 7 bases, with 14 bases between them. Germline V gene data show CDR1 as SGHAT and CDR2 as FQNNGV. This CDR3 contains 13 residues. CDR3 protein: CASSRPSGGEAFF. The CDR3 bases are TGTGCCAGCAGCCGACCCTCGGGGGGTGAAGCTTTCTTT.

This chain joins TRBV6-6 and TRBJ2-2, with 7 bases that match TRBD1. Looked up from germline, CDR1 is MNHNY and CDR2 is SVGAGI (reference sequence). This CDR3 contains 15 residues. With 5 bases clipped from V and 9 bases from J, the junction kept 12 bases outside the gene matches. CDR3 sequence (DNA): TGTGCCAGCAGTGGCTTAGGGACAGAAATCAGGGAGCTGTTTTTT. It specifies CASSGLGTEIRELFF.

The V gene is TRBV28, the J gene TRBJ2-1; D unresolved. There are 12 residues in the CDR3. CDR1 and CDR2 from the germline V gene are MDHEN and SYDVKM. V lost 7 bases and J lost 4, with 8 bases in between. DNA for the CDR3: TGTGCCAGCACGAGCGAGTACAATGAGCAGTTCTTC. Amino acids: CASTSEYNEQFF.

The chain links TRBV19 to TRBJ1-5; 8 nucleotides agree with TRBD1. Losses at the gene ends were 1 base for V and 2 bases for J; bases not matched to a gene: 4. The germline V gene has CDR1 LNHDA and CDR2 SQIVND (reference sequence). The CDR3 totals 16 residues. DNA of the CDR3: TGTGCCAGTAGTATAGGAGGGACAGGACGCAATCAGCCCCAGCATTTT. This gives the protein CASSIGGTGRNQPQHF.

The rearrangement uses TRBV29-1 and TRBJ2-3; 7 bases line up with TRBD2. The V segment lost 6 bases and the J segment 2 bases; nucleotides outside the gene matches: 11. This CDR3 contains 15 residues. CDR1 and CDR2 from the germline V gene are SQVTM and ANQGSEA. CDR3 nucleotides: TGCAGCGTCCGGGGGGTACCGCTCATCACAGATACGCAGTATTTT. It specifies CSVRGVPLITDTQYF.

In this sample, this clone turned up once. V and J are TRBV2 and TRBJ2-1, with TRBD2 matching over 9 bases. This CDR3 is built from 16 residues. J lost 6 bases, V lost 6 bases, and 12 bases had no gene match. The V gene's germline CDR1 is SNHLY and CDR2 FYNNEI. The CDR3 is CASRHSGGNVGNEQFF. CDR3 DNA sequence: TGTGCCAGCAGACATAGCGGGGGCAATGTTGGCAATGAGCAGTTCTTC.

V and J are TRBV12-2 and TRBJ2-7; the table gives TRBD2 as D, unverified against the DNA. TRBV12-2 is noted as a pseudogene. This CDR3 has 16 residues. CDR3 sequence: CASRFRLAGIKYEQYF. Here the CDR3 DNA reads TGTGCAAGTCGCTTCCGGCTAGCGGGGATCAAGTACGAGCAGTACTTC.

This sequence joins TRBV28 and TRBJ2-7; TRBD1 aligns across 12 bases. The CDR3 loop spans 15 amino acids. V gave up 4 bases and J gave up 6 bases; unmatched junction bases: 7. The germline CDR1 and CDR2 sequences are MDHEN and SYDVKM. The CDR3 protein is CASSSPGTGGPEQYF. The DNA of the CDR3 is TGTGCCAGCAGTTCCCCCGGGACAGGGGGCCCCGAGCAGTACTTC.

V usage is TRBV6-5 and J usage is TRBJ2-1; the match to TRBD2 covers 7 bases. CDR1 is MNHEY and CDR2 is SVGAGI in the germline V gene. The CDR3 covers 16 residues. J was trimmed by 8 bases and V by 0 bases; bases with no gene match: 10. In DNA, the CDR3 is TGTGCCAGCAGTTACTCGTTTGCAAGCGGGGTCTATGAGCAGTTCTTC. Its protein is CASSYSFASGVYEQFF.

V is TRBV28 and J is TRBJ1-3; TRBD1 might be the D (5 bases). Germline lookup yields CDR1 MDHEN and CDR2 SYDVKM. Trimming cost V 4 bases and J 5 bases, with 21 bases left between them. CDR3 length equals 17 residues. The CDR3 DNA reads TGTGCCAGCAGTTCGACAGCGTTAACCTCGCGTCGAAACACCATATATTTT. Encoded protein: CASSSTALTSRRNTIYF.

The chain has TRBV5-1 and TRBJ2-5; D gene unclear. Trimming cost V 7 bases and J 5 bases, with 9 bases left between them. CDR3 length: 11 amino acids. Germline loops: CDR1 SGHRS, CDR2 YFSETQ. The CDR3 spells CASASRETQYF. The CDR3 DNA reads TGCGCCAGCGCTTCGAGGGAGACCCAGTACTTC.